This entry is about one T cell receptor (beta chain). These data belong to a study of blood T cell repertoires in COVID-19. TCRdb's table, derived via immunoSEQ multiplex PCR, lists solely in-frame clones and lacks some. This table has 250,000 or so clones, about 83% appearing once. The germline CDR1 and CDR2 sequences are WSHSY and SAAADI. CDR3 size: 13 residues. The V end was cut by 9 bases, the J end by 4 bases, with 13 bases between. Sequencing was performed on PBMCs or T cells enriched from blood (not recorded which). This TCR came from a woman between 35 and 50 years old who had been exposed to COVID-19. The chain uses TRBV10-2 and TRBJ1-3; no firm D call. CDR3 in amino acids: CASQAGVGNTIYF. For the CDR3, the DNA is TGCGCCAGTCAGGCCGGCGTCGGAAACACCATATATTTT.